The clone carrying this T cell receptor beta chain has more than one count but fewer than ten. The CDR3 spans 12 residues. Germline CDR1 reads MDHEN; CDR2 reads SYDVKM. V lost 3 bases and J lost 4, with 7 bases in between. Profiled with immunoSEQ multiplex PCR; TCRdb holds only in-frame clones, not every one. The data contain more than 300,000 clones, approximately 80% of them seen just once; the ten biggest clones take up approximately 2%. The data were obtained in a study of Ad26.COV2.S vaccination and SARS-CoV-2 variants. Background on the study: Administration of Ad26.COV2.S was intramuscular, either once or twice 56 days apart.

Treatment specified: around 19 received Ad26.COV2.S at low or high dose, single or two shots; about 5 received placebo; per-sample allocation not given. Day 63 after the first injection of vaccine or placebo was the sampling time. The clonotype comes from a person between 18 and 59 years old who received the Ad26.COV2.S COVID-19 vaccine or a placebo. The V gene is TRBV28, the J gene TRBJ2-7; D is unclear. The source was peripheral blood, collected in a trial of Ad26.COV2.S vaccine versus placebo. CDR3 amino acids: CASSLVRYEQYF. CDR3 DNA sequence: TGTGCCAGCAGTTTGGTTAGATACGAGCAGTACTTC.